This passage covers 28 T cell receptor beta chains from one sample sequenced in a study of T cells in Graves' hyperthyroidism and ophthalmopathy. Regions amplified from RNA transcripts were the TCR beta CDR3 regions. Primed by the HTBI set, a first-round RT-PCR was run on the TCR CDR3. Via MiXCR, TCRdb re-called the multiplex PCR reads, giving one row per CDR3 protein. The data contain under 350,000 distinct CDR3 sequences, 15% to 20% of them seen just once; the ten biggest clones take up about 50%. The material sequenced was blood. Receptor source: a woman in her sixties or seventies with Graves' ophthalmopathy.

Only a few counts were recorded for this clonotype. The chain links TRBV14 to TRBJ2-4; 7 positions agree with TRBD1. This CDR3 region has 14 residues. CDR1 is SGHDN and CDR2 is FVKESK in the germline V gene. V lost 4 bases to trimming and J lost 9 bases; unmatched junction nucleotides: 9. This chain's CDR3 is CASSRERQGSIQYF. Written as DNA, the CDR3 is TGTGCCAGCAGCCGAGAGAGACAGGGAAGCATTCAGTACTTC. Variable domain in full (rest from reference TRBV14 and TRBJ2-4): EAGVTQFPSHSVIEKGQTVTLRCDPISGHDNLYWYRRVMGKEIKFLLHFVKESKQDESGMPNNRFLAERTGGTYSTLKVQPAELEDSGVYFCASSRERQGSIQYFGAGTRLSVL.

This clonotype came up a few times. The chain links TRBV18 to TRBJ2-6, with D unresolved. Looked up from germline, CDR1 is KGHSH and CDR2 is LQKENI. Trimming removed 3 bases from V and 4 bases from J, with 10 bases in between. This CDR3 is built from 15 residues. The CDR3: CASSPGHSGANVLTF. CDR3 DNA: TGTGCCAGCTCACCCGGGCACTCCGGGGCCAACGTCCTGACTTTC.

This chain connects TRBV5-1 to TRBJ1-1, with D unclear. V was cut by 4 bases and J by 0 bases, with 10 bases left in between. CDR1 and CDR2 from the germline V gene are SGHRS and YFSETQ. The CDR3 is made up of 14 amino acids. The CDR3 region has the DNA TGCGCCAGCAGCGCACAGTACATGAACACTGAAGCTTTCTTT. Translated: CASSAQYMNTEAFF.

The chain uses TRBV5-1 and TRBJ2-7; D perhaps matches TRBD2 (5 bases). CDR1 and CDR2 (germline): SGHRS, YFSETQ. The CDR3 is 14 residues long. Trimming shortened V by 2 bases and J by 2 bases, and 11 bases separated the two germline ends. CDR3 region: CASSFSGDTYEQYF. CDR3 nucleotides: TGCGCCAGCAGCTTCAGCGGTGATACCTACGAGCAGTACTTC.

This clonotype showed up many times. The chain joins TRBV28 to TRBJ1-2, with 7 bases identical to TRBD1. Germline V CDR1 and CDR2: MDHEN, SYDVKM. The CDR3 has 14 amino acids. Losses at the gene ends were 6 bases for V and 8 bases for J; bases not matched to a gene: 12. Here the CDR3 DNA reads TGTGCCAGCAGCACCTACAGACAGGGAAACGGCTACACCTTC. Its translation: CASSTYRQGNGYTF.

The chain carries TRBV15 and TRBJ1-5; a possible D gene is TRBD1 (5 bases). Germline CDR1 and CDR2: LNHNV and YYDKDF (reference sequence). The CDR3 is 14 residues long. V dropped 2 bases and J dropped 4 bases, with 9 bases sitting between them. CDR3 in DNA: TGTGCCACCAGCAGATTTAGACAGAATCAGCCCCAGCATTTT. It is translated as CATSRFRQNQPQHF.

The gene calls are TRBV2 and TRBJ1-4; the D gene is possibly TRBD1 (5 bases). CDR1 is SNHLY, CDR2 FYNNEI, per germline. The germline V and J ends were trimmed by 6 bases and 0 bases, with 11 bases remaining between them. This CDR3 comprises 15 residues. The DNA for the CDR3 is TGTGCCAGCAGACAGGCAGTTGCAACTAATGAAAAACTGTTTTTT. Its protein is CASRQAVATNEKLFF. Filled out from reference TRBV2 and TRBJ1-4, the complete variable domain reads EPEVTQTPSHQVTQMGQEVILRCVPISNHLYFYWYRQILGQKVEFLVSFYNNEISEKSEIFDDQFSVERPDGSNFTLKIRSTKLEDSAMYFCASRQAVATNEKLFFGSGTQLSVL.

Comment on this clonotype: This may come from a read error, since a much larger clone is one base off. The chain employs TRBV5-1 and TRBJ1-4; TRBD1 aligns across 10 bases. Germline loops: CDR1 SGHRS, CDR2 YFSETQ. The CDR3 runs 15 residues. In nucleotides, the CDR3 is TGCGCCAGCAGCTTTCAGGGACAGGGGACTGAAAAACTGCTTTTT. This gives the protein CASSFQGQGTEKLLF.

This clonotype was recorded many times. The CDR3 loop reads CATKGGLSTDTQYF. The CDR3 bases are TGTGCCACCAAAGGGGGTCTAAGCACAGATACGCAGTATTTT. The V gene is TRBV28, the J gene TRBJ2-3, with D tentatively TRBD1 (6 bases). The germline V gene encodes CDR1 MDHEN and CDR2 SYDVKM. The CDR3 extends over 14 amino acids. Trimming pared 10 bases from V and 0 bases from J, leaving 14 bases between. Combining the CDR3 with reference TRBV28 and TRBJ2-3 gives the whole variable domain DVKVTQSSRYLVKRTGEKVFLECVQDMDHENMFWYRQDPGLGLRLIYFSYDVKMKEKGDIPEGYSVSREKKERFSLILESASTNQTSMYLCATKGGLSTDTQYFGPGTRLTVL.

The chain has TRBV7-3 and TRBJ2-1, with 14 bases lining up with TRBD2. Germline V CDR1 and CDR2: SGHTA, FQGTGA. The trim removed 5 bases at V and 8 bases at J, leaving 8 bases unmatched. The CDR3 loop spans 16 amino acids. CDR3 loop: CASSMGLAGVADEQFF. The DNA of the CDR3 is TGTGCCAGCAGCATGGGACTAGCGGGAGTCGCTGATGAGCAGTTCTTC. The full variable domain, with the rest looked up from reference TRBV7-3 and TRBJ2-1, is GAGVSQTPSNKVTEKGKYVELRCDPISGHTALYWYRQSLGQGPEFLIYFQGTGAADDSGLPNDRFFAVRPEGSVSTLKIQRTERGDSAVYLCASSMGLAGVADEQFFGPGTRLTVL.

V usage is TRBV6-5 and J usage is TRBJ2-2; no clear D. Trimming took off 0 bases at V and 3 bases at J, with 5 bases between the two ends. Per the germline V gene, CDR1 is MNHEY and CDR2 is SVGAGI. The CDR3 is made up of 14 amino acids. Written as DNA, the CDR3 is TGTGCCAGCAGTTACTCAGGCTACACCGGGGAGCTGTTTTTT. Translated: CASSYSGYTGELFF.

The chain couples TRBV19 to TRBJ1-1, with D perhaps matching TRBD1 (6 bases). CDR3 length: 16 amino acids. With 3 bases removed from V and 3 bases from J, the gap between germline ends came to 17 bases. CDR1 is LNHDA and CDR2 is SQIVND in the germline V gene (reference sequence). The CDR3 loop reads CASSIPSGAVDTEAFF. The DNA for the CDR3 is TGTGCCAGTAGTATCCCCTCAGGGGCGGTGGACACTGAAGCTTTCTTT.

This chain links TRBV6-4 with TRBJ1-4, with 8 bases that match TRBD1. The V and J ends lost 5 bases and 7 bases, in that order; junction bases with no gene match: 9. Germline-derived CDR1 and CDR2 are MRHNA and SNTAGT. The CDR3 is 15 amino acids. The CDR3 spells CASSPTGATSEKLFF. CDR3 nucleotides: TGTGCCAGCAGTCCGACAGGGGCAACGTCTGAAAAACTGTTTTTT.

This clonotype was observed many times. The rearrangement links TRBV27 to TRBJ2-7; 8 positions match TRBD2. Per the germline V gene, CDR1 is MNHEY and CDR2 is SMNVEV (reference sequence). This CDR3 contains 17 residues. J gave up 6 bases and V 3 bases, and 16 bases lay outside the gene matches. DNA for the CDR3: TGTGCCAGCAGTTTTAAAGCGGGGGCGGGATATATTGGCGAGCAGTACTTC. This sequence encodes CASSFKAGAGYIGEQYF.

This clonotype was found many times. This chain joins TRBV6-1 and TRBJ2-5; TRBD2 is a possible D gene (7 bases). The germline V and J ends were trimmed by 7 bases and 0 bases, with 15 bases remaining between them. Germline values: CDR1 MNHNS, CDR2 SASEGT. The CDR3 loop spans 15 amino acids. CDR3 bases: TGTGCCAGCACCCCCGCGGGGGCTTACCAAGAGACCCAGTACTTC. Translation gives CASTPAGAYQETQYF.

This clonotype showed up many times. CDR3 coding DNA: TGTGCCAGCAGCTTGGGACAGAATTCGTACGAGCAGTACTTC. Protein sequence: CASSLGQNSYEQYF. This chain links TRBV7-9 with TRBJ2-7; 7 bases match TRBD1. Germline V CDR1 and CDR2: SEHNR, FQNEAQ (reference sequence). The CDR3 runs 14 residues. V dropped 3 bases and J dropped 4; count of bases not matched to a gene: 6.

This clonotype was picked up many times. This chain uses TRBV28 with TRBJ1-1; D unclear. Germline CDR1 and CDR2: MDHEN and SYDVKM. V lost 3 bases and J lost 6, with 14 bases in between. This CDR3 region has 14 residues. CDR3 amino acids: CASSLPGSSAEAFF. The CDR3 DNA is TGTGCCAGCAGTTTGCCCGGCAGCTCGGCTGAAGCTTTCTTT.

Only a few counts were recorded for this clonotype. The rearrangement joins TRBV5-1 to TRBJ2-5; D is unclear. The CDR3 runs to 15 residues. Germline CDR1 SGHRS, CDR2 YFSETQ. Trimming removed 0 bases at V and 2 bases at J, with 11 bases between. CDR3: CASSLALRQQETQYF. CDR3 DNA sequence: TGCGCCAGCAGCTTGGCGTTGAGACAACAAGAGACCCAGTACTTC.

The rearrangement links TRBV9 to TRBJ2-7; D is tentatively TRBD1 or TRBD2 (5 bases each). Per germline, CDR1 SGDLS and CDR2 YYNGEE. The CDR3 runs to 16 residues. V lost 0 bases to trimming and J lost 7 bases, with 20 bases between them. The CDR3: CASSVGWGGLADEQYF. The CDR3 nucleotides are TGTGCCAGCAGCGTAGGATGGGGCGGGTTGGCGGATGAGCAGTACTTC.

The table lists this clonotype with a few counts. A much larger clone differs by one base, so this may be a read error. This sequence joins TRBV4-2 and TRBJ1-2; 7 bases agree with TRBD1. The CDR3 is 14 residues long. Germline assignment: CDR1 LGHNA and CDR2 YNFKEQ. With 0 bases clipped from V and 4 bases from J, the junction kept 2 bases outside the gene matches. Written as DNA, the CDR3 is TGTGCCAGCAGCCAAGATGGGACAGTCTATGGCTACACCTTC. Amino acid sequence: CASSQDGTVYGYTF.

This clonotype was seen many times. The chain uses TRBV5-1 and TRBJ1-2; 7 bases are shared with TRBD1. Germline V gene data show CDR1 as SGHRS and CDR2 as YFSETQ. J lost 3 bases, V lost 2 bases, and 13 bases had no gene match. The CDR3 extends over 17 amino acids. CDR3: CASSFDRVTPYDYGYTF. CDR3 bases: TGCGCCAGCAGCTTCGACAGGGTGACCCCCTATGACTATGGCTACACCTTC.

This clonotype was seen repeatedly, ten times or more. The chain employs TRBV7-8 and TRBJ2-7, with 11 bases identical to TRBD1. The germline gives CDR1 SGHVS, CDR2 FQNEAQ. This CDR3 contains 15 residues. The V and J ends lost 2 bases and 6 bases, in that order; junction bases with no gene match: 6. The CDR3 nucleotides are TGTGCCAGCAGCTTACTGGGGACAGGGGGTCTCGAGCAGTACTTC. Its protein product is CASSLLGTGGLEQYF.

This rearrangement joins TRBV28 to TRBJ2-3; TRBD1 agrees at 7 bases. The CDR3 contains 15 residues. Germline V gives CDR1 MDHEN, CDR2 SYDVKM. V was clipped by 5 bases and J by 1 base; unmatched bases: 6. The CDR3 here is CASSTRQGGTDTQYF. The DNA for the CDR3 is TGTGCCAGCAGTACAAGACAGGGTGGCACAGATACGCAGTATTTT. Filled out from reference TRBV28 and TRBJ2-3, the complete variable domain reads DVKVTQSSRYLVKRTGEKVFLECVQDMDHENMFWYRQDPGLGLRLIYFSYDVKMKEKGDIPEGYSVSREKKERFSLILESASTNQTSMYLCASSTRQGGTDTQYFGPGTRLTVL.

The chain couples TRBV20-1 to TRBJ2-3, with D perhaps assigned TRBD1 or TRBD2 (5 bases each). The germline V gene has CDR1 DFQATT and CDR2 SNEGSKA (reference sequence). The CDR3 loop spans 15 amino acids. Trimming shortened V by 3 bases and J by 6 bases, and 19 bases separated the two germline ends. The CDR3 loop is CSARSLGRSSDTQYF. The DNA of the CDR3 is TGCAGTGCTAGGAGTCTGGGACGATCTTCCGATACGCAGTATTTT.

This chain links TRBV12-3 or TRBV12-4 with TRBJ2-5, with D perhaps TRBD2 (6 bases). Between the trimmed V and J ends, which lost 6 bases and 0 bases, there was a span of 14 bases. The CDR3 totals 15 residues. CDR3 bases: TGTGCCAGCAGCTTTAGCGGAGGGTACCAAGAGACCCAGTACTTC. Protein product: CASSFSGGYQETQYF.

This clonotype was detected many times. J is TRBJ2-1 and V is TRBV7-2, with D possibly called TRBD1 or TRBD2 (5 bases each). The CDR3 totals 17 residues. Germline CDR1 and CDR2: SGHTA and FQGNSA. The V end lost 5 bases, the J end lost 5 bases, and 22 bases lay between the germline ends. CDR3 in amino acids: CASSPLGTPGGNNEQFF. CDR3 DNA: TGTGCCAGCAGCCCCCTGGGGACCCCTGGGGGTAACAATGAGCAGTTCTTC.

The table lists this clonotype with many counts. V and J are TRBV5-1 and TRBJ1-4; D unresolved. This CDR3 is built from 14 residues. Germline V lookup: CDR1 SGHRS, CDR2 YFSETQ. V dropped 0 bases and J dropped 8 bases, with 11 bases sitting between them. CDR3 DNA: TGCGCCAGCAGCTTGGGGAATTCGGAGGAAAAACTGTTTTTT. Translated: CASSLGNSEEKLFF. Based on the CDR3 plus reference TRBV5-1 and TRBJ1-4, the full variable domain is KAGVTQTPRYLIKTRGQQVTLSCSPISGHRSVSWYQQTPGQGLQFLFEYFSETQRNKGNFPGRFSGRQFSNSRSEMNVSTLELGDSALYLCASSLGNSEEKLFFGSGTQLSVL.

This clonotype was seen only a few times. The rearrangement links TRBV4-3 to TRBJ2-1, with TRBD1 identical over 8 bases. Trimming took 1 base from V and 8 from J; bases not matched to a gene: 7. The CDR3 has 15 residues. CDR1 is LGHNA, CDR2 YSLEER, per germline. This chain's CDR3 is CASSQVLQGADEQFF. For the CDR3, the DNA is TGCGCCAGCAGCCAAGTTTTGCAGGGGGCGGATGAGCAGTTCTTC.